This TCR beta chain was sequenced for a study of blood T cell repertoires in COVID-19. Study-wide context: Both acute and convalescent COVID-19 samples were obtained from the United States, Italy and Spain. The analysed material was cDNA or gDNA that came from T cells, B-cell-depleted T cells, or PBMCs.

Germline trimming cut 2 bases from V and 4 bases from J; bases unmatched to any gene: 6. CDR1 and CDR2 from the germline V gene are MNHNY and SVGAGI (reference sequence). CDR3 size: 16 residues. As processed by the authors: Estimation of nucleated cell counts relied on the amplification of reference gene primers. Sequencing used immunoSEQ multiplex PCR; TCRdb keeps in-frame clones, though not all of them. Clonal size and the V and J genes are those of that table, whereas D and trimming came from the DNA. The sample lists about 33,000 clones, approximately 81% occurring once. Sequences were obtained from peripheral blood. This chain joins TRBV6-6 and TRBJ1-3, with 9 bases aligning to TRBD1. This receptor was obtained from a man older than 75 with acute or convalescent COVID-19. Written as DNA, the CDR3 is TGTGCCAGCAGTTACGGGGACAGGGTGACAGGAAACACCATATATTTT. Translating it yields CASSYGDRVTGNTIYF.